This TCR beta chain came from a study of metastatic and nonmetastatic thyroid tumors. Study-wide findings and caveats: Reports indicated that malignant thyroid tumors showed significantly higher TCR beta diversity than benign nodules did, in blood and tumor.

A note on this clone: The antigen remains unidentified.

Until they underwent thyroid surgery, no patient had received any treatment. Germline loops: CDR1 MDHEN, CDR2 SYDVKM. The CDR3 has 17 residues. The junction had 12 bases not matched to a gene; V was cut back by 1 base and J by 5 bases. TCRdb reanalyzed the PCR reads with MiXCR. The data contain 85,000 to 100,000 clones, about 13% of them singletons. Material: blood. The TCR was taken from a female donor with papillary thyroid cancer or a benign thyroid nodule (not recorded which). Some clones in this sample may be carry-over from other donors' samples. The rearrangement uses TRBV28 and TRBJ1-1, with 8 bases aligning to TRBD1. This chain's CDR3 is CASSLSPRQGLGTEAFF. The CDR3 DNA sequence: TGTGCCAGCAGTTTATCCCCCCGACAGGGGTTGGGGACTGAAGCTTTCTTT.